The T cell receptor (beta chain) under discussion was sequenced for a study of blood T cell repertoires in COVID-19. Study-level background: PBMCs, B-cell-depleted T cells, or T cells were the source of the cDNA or gDNA that made up the material.

This clone has more than one count but fewer than ten. The table came from immunoSEQ multiplex PCR; TCRdb's copy has only in-frame clones and leaves some out. Among fewer than 60,000 clones listed, approximately 85% were seen once. The CDR3 extends over 15 amino acids. V lost 1 base and J lost 0, with 8 bases in between. CDR1 and CDR2 from the germline V gene are SGHRS and YFSETQ. The chain links TRBV5-1 to TRBJ2-1; TRBD2 is a possible D gene (5 bases). The source is a woman of 80 years or more with acute or convalescent COVID-19. The sequenced sample was peripheral blood. In DNA form, the CDR3 reads TGCGCCAGCAGCTTGTCTGGACTCTCCTACAATGAGCAGTTCTTC. Protein: CASSLSGLSYNEQFF.